The clone carrying this T cell receptor beta chain was counted a few times. Its antigen is unknown. This record comes from a study of post-analysis software for immune sequencing data. Findings and caveats of the study: Controls' normalized Chao1 diversity significantly exceeded that of multiple sclerosis patients.

Presence of unique molecular identifiers characterized the TCR beta cDNA libraries. T cells numbering roughly 1 to 10 million yielded some 480,000 cDNA molecules. One entry per CDR3 protein results from TCRdb running MiXCR on the PCR reads. Of more than 350,000 distinct CDR3 sequences listed, less than 40% are singletons. This clonotype originated in a girl aged 2 to 10 with multiple sclerosis. The specimen sequenced was blood.

The CDR3 sequence: CASQSDISHEQYF. The CDR3 coding sequence is TGTGCCAGTCAGTCTGACATATCCCACGAGCAGTACTTC. V is TRBV2 and J is TRBJ2-7, with D hard to call. Germline V gives CDR1 SNHLY, CDR2 FYNNEI. CDR3 length: 13 residues. V shed 9 bases and J shed 5 bases, with 17 bases lying between them. Based on the CDR3 plus reference TRBV2 and TRBJ2-7, the full variable domain is EPEVTQTPSHQVTQMGQEVILRCVPISNHLYFYWYRQILGQKVEFLVSFYNNEISEKSEIFDDQFSVERPDGSNFTLKIRSTKLEDSAMYFCASQSDISHEQYFGPGTRLTVT.